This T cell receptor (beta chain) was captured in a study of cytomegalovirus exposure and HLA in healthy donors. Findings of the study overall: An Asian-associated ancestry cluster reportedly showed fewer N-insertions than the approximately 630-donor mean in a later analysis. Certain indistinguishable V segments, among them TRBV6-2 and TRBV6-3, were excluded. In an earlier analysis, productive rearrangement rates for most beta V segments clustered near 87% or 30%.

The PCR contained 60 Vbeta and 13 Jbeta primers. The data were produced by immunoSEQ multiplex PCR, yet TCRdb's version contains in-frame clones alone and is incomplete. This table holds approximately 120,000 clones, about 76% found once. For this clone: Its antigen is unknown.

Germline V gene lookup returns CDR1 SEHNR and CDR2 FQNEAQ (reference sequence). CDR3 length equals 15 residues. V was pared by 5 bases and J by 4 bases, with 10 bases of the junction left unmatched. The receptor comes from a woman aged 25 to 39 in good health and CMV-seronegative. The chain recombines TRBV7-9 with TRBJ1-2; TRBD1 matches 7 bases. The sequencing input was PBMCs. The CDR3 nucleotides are TGTGCCAGCAGCAAATCGGACAGGATGGGCTATGGCTACACCTTC. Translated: CASSKSDRMGYGYTF.